These 32 T cell receptor beta chains originate from one sample sequenced in a study of blood T cell repertoires in COVID-19 (dated by TCRdb to 2018 to 2020). Libraries came from the immunoSEQ multiplex PCR assay. As stored in TCRdb, this immuneACCESS dataset retains in-frame rearrangements with V and J assigned. A fraction of the clones does not appear; measured against another copy, unresolved V genes explain less than half of the discrepancy, and the remainder lacks a known reason. For this sample the table gives 200,000 to 250,000 clones, of which 80% were detected only once. Roughly 4.5% of the sample comes from the top ten. Input material: PBMCs or T cells enriched from blood (not recorded which). The origin of the receptors is a man under 40 with acute COVID-19.

The chain has TRBV9 and TRBJ2-3; no reliable D call. Trimming took off 0 bases at V and 5 bases at J, with 13 bases between the two ends. The CDR3 consists of 15 residues. Germline loops: CDR1 SGDLS, CDR2 YYNGEE. CDR3 loop: CASSVGGDLGDTQYF. CDR3 sequence (DNA): TGTGCCAGCAGCGTAGGAGGTGACTTGGGAGATACGCAGTATTTT.

This clone occurred once. The CDR3 DNA reads TGCGCCAGCAGCCAAAGAGTAATCACTGAAGCTTTCTTT. It is translated as CASSQRVITEAFF. The chain carries TRBV4-1 and TRBJ1-1; D unresolved. Germline V lookup: CDR1 MGHRA, CDR2 YSYEKL. Trimming removed 2 bases from V and 4 bases from J, with 8 bases in between. The CDR3 length is 13 residues.

On this clone itself: Other nucleotide sequences in the sample specify the same CDR3. The rearrangement uses TRBV5-1 and TRBJ1-2; maybe TRBD1 (6 bases). The CDR3 contains 13 residues. CDR1 and CDR2 (germline): SGHRS, YFSETQ. V was trimmed by 5 bases and J by 0 bases, leaving 8 bases between them. This CDR3 reads CASSRDTNYGYTF. Here the CDR3 DNA reads TGCGCCAGCAGTCGGGACACTAACTATGGCTACACCTTC.

The chain uses TRBV14 and TRBJ1-1, with a weak D call TRBD1 (6 bases). The CDR3 has 14 amino acids. Trimming left V 3 bases short and J 4 bases short, with 12 bases between. Germline-derived CDR1 and CDR2 are SGHDN and FVKESK. CDR3 in DNA: TGTGCCAGCAGCCATAAACAGGGCGGCACTGAAGCTTTCTTT. It yields the protein CASSHKQGGTEAFF.

The V call is TRBV2, the J call TRBJ2-1, with 7 bases that match TRBD2. Germline CDR1 reads SNHLY; CDR2 reads FYNNEI. CDR3 length: 14 amino acids. The junction had 10 bases not matched to a gene; V was cut back by 6 bases and J by 8 bases. In DNA form, the CDR3 reads TGTGCCAGCAGGGGGGACTACGCTTCGGATGAGCAGTTCTTC. Amino acids: CASRGDYASDEQFF.

The rearrangement links TRBV19 to TRBJ1-1, with 9 bases matching TRBD1. This CDR3 has 13 residues. Looked up from germline, CDR1 is LNHDA and CDR2 is SQIVND (reference sequence). J gave up 5 bases and V 9 bases, and 7 bases lay outside the gene matches. The CDR3 loop is CASSGQGMTEAFF. The CDR3 DNA reads TGTGCCAGCTCGGGACAGGGTATGACTGAAGCTTTCTTT.

The rearrangement links TRBV29-1 to TRBJ2-7; D might be TRBD2 (7 bases). V lost 7 bases and J lost 5, with 15 bases in between. The germline V gene has CDR1 SQVTM and CDR2 ANQGSEA. This CDR3 is built from 12 residues. The CDR3 DNA reads as TGCAGCGCTGGGGGGGGCGTCGACGAGCAGTACTTC. Protein sequence: CSAGGGVDEQYF.

This sequence joins TRBV6-1 and TRBJ2-3; 10 positions match TRBD1. Germline-derived CDR1 and CDR2 are MNHNS and SASEGT. Trimming took 1 base from V and 5 from J; bases not matched to a gene: 3. The CDR3 extends over 15 amino acids. CDR3 DNA: TGTGCCAGCAGTGAAGAGACAGGGGGCGTAGATACGCAGTATTTT. It codes for CASSEETGGVDTQYF.

The V call is TRBV20-1, the J call TRBJ1-1; TRBD1 is a possible D gene (5 bases). Between the trimmed V and J ends, which lost 3 bases and 0 bases, there was a span of 8 bases. The CDR3 has 13 residues. CDR1 DFQATT and CDR2 SNEGSKA come from the germline V gene (reference sequence). CDR3 sequence reads: CSASSGMNTEAFF. The CDR3 nucleotides are TGCAGTGCTAGTTCAGGGATGAACACTGAAGCTTTCTTT.

By share of the sample, this clone is medium-sized. The chain uses TRBV2 and TRBJ2-3, with D tentatively TRBD1 (5 bases). The germline V and J ends were trimmed by 6 bases and 4 bases, with 17 bases remaining between them. CDR1 is SNHLY, CDR2 FYNNEI, per germline. This CDR3 contains 15 residues. Written as DNA, the CDR3 is TGTGCCAGCAGCGCGACAGAAACTGGGGCAGATACGCAGTATTTT. Translation gives CASSATETGADTQYF.

The genes are TRBV12-3 or TRBV12-4 and TRBJ1-2; D uncertain. V was cut by 7 bases and J by 6 bases, with 12 bases left in between. The CDR3 covers 12 residues. CDR3 sequence (DNA): TGTGCCAGCACCCCTTCCTACCATGGCTACACCTTC. Translation: CASTPSYHGYTF.

This chain joins TRBV5-4 and TRBJ2-5, with D perhaps matching TRBD1 (7 bases). Germline V gene lookup returns CDR1 SGHNT and CDR2 YYREEE (reference sequence). The V end lost 7 bases, the J end lost 4 bases, and 14 bases lay between the germline ends. This CDR3 is 13 amino acids long. The CDR3 reads CASGQAGLETQYF. CDR3 sequence (DNA): TGTGCCAGCGGACAGGCGGGGTTAGAGACCCAGTACTTC.

Details on this clone: This same CDR3 is encoded by further DNA sequences in the sample. The rearrangement links TRBV15 to TRBJ2-1; D is undetermined. The germline CDR1 and CDR2 sequences are LNHNV and YYDKDF (reference sequence). Trimming removed 0 bases from V and 3 bases from J, with 6 bases in between. The length of the CDR3 is 14 residues. CDR3 sequence reads: CATSRDNSYNEQFF. Here the CDR3 DNA reads TGTGCCACCAGCAGAGATAACAGCTACAATGAGCAGTTCTTC.

The chain employs TRBV7-9 and TRBJ2-2; weak D call: TRBD1 (5 bases). The V gene's germline CDR1 is SEHNR and CDR2 FQNEAQ (reference sequence). The CDR3 has 12 residues. Trimming cost V 5 bases and J 4 bases, with 5 bases left between them. The CDR3 bases are TGTGCCAGCAGCCAGGGCACCGGGGAGCTGTTTTTT. It yields the protein CASSQGTGELFF.

The chain employs TRBV5-1 and TRBJ1-4; 7 bases map to TRBD1. J was trimmed by 8 bases and V by 2 bases; bases with no gene match: 3. The CDR3 length is 13 residues. Germline-derived CDR1 and CDR2 are SGHRS and YFSETQ. The CDR3 nucleotides read TGCGCCAGCAGCTTAGCAGGGGGAGAAAAACTGTTTTTT. Residues: CASSLAGGEKLFF.

The chain is built from TRBV4-1 and TRBJ2-5; D is uncertain. The CDR3 is 13 residues long. V was shortened by 0 bases and J by 5 bases, with 7 bases between the two germline ends. CDR1 is MGHRA, CDR2 YSYEKL, per germline. The CDR3: CASSQESRETQYF. The CDR3 region has the DNA TGCGCCAGCAGCCAAGAGAGTCGGGAGACCCAGTACTTC.

The rearrangement links TRBV3-1 (or the pseudogene TRBV3-2) to TRBJ2-1; TRBD2 agrees at 9 bases. The CDR3 covers 17 residues. The trim removed 4 bases at V and 4 bases at J, leaving 11 bases unmatched. Per germline, CDR1 LGHDT and CDR2 YNNKEL (reference sequence). CDR3 sequence: CASSPYRAGGLYNEQFF. DNA for the CDR3: TGTGCCAGCAGCCCTTATCGGGCGGGGGGGTTATACAATGAGCAGTTCTTC.

This clone was counted a single time. V is TRBV27 and J is TRBJ2-3; 8 bases are shared with TRBD1. The junction had 4 bases not matched to a gene; V was cut back by 4 bases and J by 1 base. CDR1 is MNHEY and CDR2 is SMNVEV in the germline V gene (reference sequence). There are 15 residues in the CDR3. Here the CDR3 DNA reads TGTGCCAGCAGTTCATCGGGACAGGGCACAGATACGCAGTATTTT. Translating gives CASSSSGQGTDTQYF.

The sample holds one count of this clone. J is TRBJ1-4 and V is TRBV28; 7 nucleotides match TRBD1. This CDR3 has 15 residues. Germline V lookup: CDR1 MDHEN, CDR2 SYDVKM. Trimming at V came to 3 bases and at J to 7 bases, leaving 8 bases not matched to a gene. The CDR3 bases are TGTGCCAGCAGTTTGGTGACAGGGCTCCCTGAAAAACTGTTTTTT. Translated, it gives CASSLVTGLPEKLFF.

The rearrangement links TRBV19 to TRBJ2-3; 7 nucleotides match TRBD1. V dropped 5 bases and J dropped 2; count of bases not matched to a gene: 7. The germline gives CDR1 LNHDA, CDR2 SQIVND (reference sequence). There are 15 residues in the CDR3. As DNA, the CDR3 is TGTGCCAGTAGTCTTCGGGACAGCTACACAGATACGCAGTATTTT. Amino acid sequence: CASSLRDSYTDTQYF. Supplemented by reference TRBV19 and TRBJ2-3, the full variable domain reads DGGITQSPKYLFRKEGQNVTLSCEQNLNHDAMYWYRQDPGQGLRLIYYSQIVNDFQKGDIAEGYSVSREKKESFPLTVTSAQKNPTAFYLCASSLRDSYTDTQYFGPGTRLTVL.

This clone appeared once. The J gene is TRBJ2-3, the V gene TRBV7-3; 11 bases are a match to TRBD2. The CDR3 extends over 15 amino acids. Germline values: CDR1 SGHTA, CDR2 FQGTGA. V shed 5 bases, J shed 3 bases, and the junction held 4 bases outside the gene matches. The CDR3 sequence: CASSRGLAVTDTQYF. DNA for the CDR3: TGTGCCAGCAGCAGGGGACTAGCGGTAACAGATACGCAGTATTTT.

This clone was detected only a few times. The V call is TRBV9, the J call TRBJ2-5, with a tentative D call TRBD1 (6 bases). Germline values: CDR1 SGDLS, CDR2 YYNGEE. V dropped 0 bases and J dropped 5 bases, with 14 bases sitting between them. CDR3 length: 15 residues. The CDR3, as DNA: TGTGCCAGCAGCGTAGGACAGGCTGAGTGGGAGACCCAGTACTTC. Its protein product is CASSVGQAEWETQYF.

Only a few counts were recorded for this clone. The gene calls are TRBV28 and TRBJ1-1, with D maybe TRBD1 (6 bases). Germline V gene sequence: CDR1 MDHEN, CDR2 SYDVKM. This CDR3 spans 14 amino acids. Trimming took 10 bases from V and 2 from J, leaving 17 bases between them. The CDR3 bases are TGTGCCATTGTTACCGGGACAACTAACACTGAAGCTTTCTTT. Translation gives CAIVTGTTNTEAFF.

The chain uses TRBV2 and TRBJ2-1; no clear D. CDR3 size: 15 residues. The germline V gene encodes CDR1 SNHLY and CDR2 FYNNEI. Trimming left V 6 bases short and J 0 bases short, with 12 bases between. The DNA of the CDR3 is TGTGCCAGCAGGGTACTGTTGCACTCCTACAATGAGCAGTTCTTC. Residues: CASRVLLHSYNEQFF.

This rearrangement joins TRBV13 to TRBJ2-7; TRBD2 agrees at 12 bases. The germline CDR1 and CDR2 sequences are PRHDT and FYEKMQ (reference sequence). The V gene end was trimmed by 5 bases and the J gene end by 7 bases; junction bases not matched to a gene: 9. The length of the CDR3 is 15 residues. The CDR3: CASSQLAGGLEEQYF. The CDR3 nucleotides read TGTGCCAGCAGCCAACTAGCGGGGGGACTCGAAGAGCAGTACTTC.

The J gene is TRBJ2-3, the V gene TRBV7-9; 11 bases map to TRBD2. Trimming cost V 4 bases and J 2 bases; bases outside gene matches: 5. The CDR3 sequence is 16 residues long. Germline CDR1 SEHNR, CDR2 FQNEAQ (reference sequence). The CDR3 sequence: CASSSGTSGNTDTQYF. In DNA form, the CDR3 reads TGTGCCAGCAGCTCAGGGACTAGCGGAAACACAGATACGCAGTATTTT.

The V and J genes are TRBV5-4 and TRBJ2-5; TRBD2 aligns across 10 bases. This CDR3 spans 14 amino acids. V trimming: 4 bases; J trimming: 2 bases; junction bases outside the gene matches: 2. The germline V gene encodes CDR1 SGHNT and CDR2 YYREEE (reference sequence). The CDR3 nucleotides are TGTGCCAGCAGCCTAGCGGGGGTGCAAGAGACCCAGTACTTC. Protein: CASSLAGVQETQYF.

The genes are TRBV29-1 and TRBJ2-3; perhaps TRBD2 as D (5 bases). Germline CDR1 SQVTM, CDR2 ANQGSEA. V was pared by 1 base and J by 8 bases, with 7 bases between. This CDR3 comprises 11 residues. In DNA form, the CDR3 reads TGCAGCGTTGAAGGAAGCGGTACGCAGTATTTT. This translates into CSVEGSGTQYF.

The chain joins TRBV11-2 to TRBJ2-1; 10 nucleotides agree with TRBD1. The CDR3 is made up of 16 amino acids. The V and J ends lost 1 base and 12 bases, in that order; junction bases with no gene match: 12. Germline V gives CDR1 SGHAT, CDR2 FQNNGV. The CDR3 here is CASSLGGQGPYGGQFF. The CDR3 nucleotides are TGTGCCAGCAGCTTAGGGGGACAGGGGCCCTACGGGGGGCAGTTCTTC.

CDR3 DNA sequence: TGTGCCAGCAGCCAGGGGTCTGGGATAGAGGGATCACCCCTCCACTTT. Amino acids: CASSQGSGIEGSPLHF. J is TRBJ1-6 and V is TRBV27; D is possibly TRBD1 (6 bases). The germline gives CDR1 MNHEY, CDR2 SMNVEV (reference sequence). V lost 6 bases and J 10 bases, leaving 22 bases between the germline ends. This CDR3 spans 16 amino acids.

The gene calls are TRBV5-4 and TRBJ1-1, with D unresolved. V shed 0 bases and J shed 5 bases, with 14 bases lying between them. This CDR3 region has 15 residues. Germline V gene data show CDR1 as SGHNT and CDR2 as YYREEE (reference sequence). This chain's CDR3 is CASSLVGIMWTEAFF. CDR3 bases: TGTGCCAGCAGCTTGGTCGGGATCATGTGGACTGAAGCTTTCTTT.

J is TRBJ2-7 and V is TRBV15; D is possibly TRBD2 (6 bases). With 8 bases removed from V and 6 bases from J, the gap between germline ends came to 17 bases. Germline-derived CDR1 and CDR2 are LNHNV and YYDKDF (reference sequence). The CDR3 spans 13 residues. CDR3 region: CATPRRGESEQYF. In nucleotides, the CDR3 is TGTGCCACCCCAAGGAGGGGCGAATCCGAGCAGTACTTC.